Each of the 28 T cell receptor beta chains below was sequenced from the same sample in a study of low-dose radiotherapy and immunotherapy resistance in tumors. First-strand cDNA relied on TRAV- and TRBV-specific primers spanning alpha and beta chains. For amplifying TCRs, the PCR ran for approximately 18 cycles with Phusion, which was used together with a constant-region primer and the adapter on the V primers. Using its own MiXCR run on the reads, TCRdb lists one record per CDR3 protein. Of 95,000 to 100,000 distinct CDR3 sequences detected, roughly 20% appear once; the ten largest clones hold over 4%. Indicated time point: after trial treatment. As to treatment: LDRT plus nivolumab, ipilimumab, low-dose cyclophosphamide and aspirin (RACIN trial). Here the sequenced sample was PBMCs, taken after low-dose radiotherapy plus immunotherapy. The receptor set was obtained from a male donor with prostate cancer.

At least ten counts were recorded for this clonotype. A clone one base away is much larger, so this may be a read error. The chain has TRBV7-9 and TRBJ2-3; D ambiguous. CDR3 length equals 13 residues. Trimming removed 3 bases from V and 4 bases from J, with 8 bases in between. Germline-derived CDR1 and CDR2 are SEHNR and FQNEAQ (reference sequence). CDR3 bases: TGTGCCAGCAGCTTTTTAGGGTCAGATACGCAGTATTTT. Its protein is CASSFLGSDTQYF. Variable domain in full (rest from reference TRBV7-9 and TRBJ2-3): DTGVSQNPRHKITKRGQNVTFRCDPISEHNRLYWYRQTLGQGPEFLTYFQNEAQLEKSRLLSDRFSAERPKGSFSTLEIQRTEQGDSAMYLCASSFLGSDTQYFGPGTRLTVL.

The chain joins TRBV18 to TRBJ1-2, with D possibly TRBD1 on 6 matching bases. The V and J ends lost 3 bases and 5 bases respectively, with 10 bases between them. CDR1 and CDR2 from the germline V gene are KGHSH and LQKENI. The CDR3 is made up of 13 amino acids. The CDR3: CASSPTGSYGYTF. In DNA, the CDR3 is TGTGCCAGCTCACCGACAGGATCTTATGGCTACACCTTC.

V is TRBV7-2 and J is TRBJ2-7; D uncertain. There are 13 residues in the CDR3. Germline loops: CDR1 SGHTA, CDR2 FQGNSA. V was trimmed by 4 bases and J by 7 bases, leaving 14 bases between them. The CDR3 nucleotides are TGTGCCAGCAGCTGGGCGGCCCCGAGGGAGCAGTACTTC. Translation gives CASSWAAPREQYF.

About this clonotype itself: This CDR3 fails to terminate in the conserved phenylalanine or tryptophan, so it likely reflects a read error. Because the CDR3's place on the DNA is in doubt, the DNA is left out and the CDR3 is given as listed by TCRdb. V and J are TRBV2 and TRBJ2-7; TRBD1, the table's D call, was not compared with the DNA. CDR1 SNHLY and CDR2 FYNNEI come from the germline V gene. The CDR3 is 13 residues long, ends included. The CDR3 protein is CASSANPGRLVVM.

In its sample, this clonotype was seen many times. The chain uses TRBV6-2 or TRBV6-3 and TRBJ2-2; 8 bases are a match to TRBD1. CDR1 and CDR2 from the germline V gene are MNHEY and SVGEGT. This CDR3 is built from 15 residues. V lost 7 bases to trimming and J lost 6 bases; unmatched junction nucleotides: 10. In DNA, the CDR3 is TGTGCCAGCATCCAGGCAGGGGGCGTCCCCGGGGAGCTGTTTTTT. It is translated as CASIQAGGVPGELFF.

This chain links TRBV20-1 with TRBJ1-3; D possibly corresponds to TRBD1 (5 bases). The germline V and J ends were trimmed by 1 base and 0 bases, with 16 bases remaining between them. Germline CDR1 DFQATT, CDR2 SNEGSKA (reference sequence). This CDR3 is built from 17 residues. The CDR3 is CSARVSYGTDSGNTIYF. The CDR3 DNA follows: TGCAGTGCTAGAGTCTCATACGGGACGGACTCTGGAAACACCATATATTTT.

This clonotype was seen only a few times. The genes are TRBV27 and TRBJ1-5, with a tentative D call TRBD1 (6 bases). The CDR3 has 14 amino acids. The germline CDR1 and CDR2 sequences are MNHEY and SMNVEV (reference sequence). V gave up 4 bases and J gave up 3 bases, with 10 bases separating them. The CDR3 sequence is CASSSRQVNQPQHF. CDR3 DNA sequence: TGTGCCAGCAGTTCCCGACAGGTCAATCAGCCCCAGCATTTT.

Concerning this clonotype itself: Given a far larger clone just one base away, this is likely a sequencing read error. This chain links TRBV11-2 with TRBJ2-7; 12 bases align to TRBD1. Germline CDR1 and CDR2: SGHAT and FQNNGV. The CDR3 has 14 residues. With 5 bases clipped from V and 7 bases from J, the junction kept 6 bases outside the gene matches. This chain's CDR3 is CASSRDRGRNEQYF. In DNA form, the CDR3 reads TGTGCCAGCAGCCGGGACAGGGGGCGCAATGAGCAGTACTTC.

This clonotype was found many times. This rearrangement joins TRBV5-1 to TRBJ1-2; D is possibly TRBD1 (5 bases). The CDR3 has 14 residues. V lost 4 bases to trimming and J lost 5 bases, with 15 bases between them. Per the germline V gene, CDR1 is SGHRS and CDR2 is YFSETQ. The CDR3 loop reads CASSPQRKGYGYTF. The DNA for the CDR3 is TGCGCCAGCAGCCCTCAACGAAAGGGGTATGGCTACACCTTC. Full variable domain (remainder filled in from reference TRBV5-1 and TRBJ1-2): KAGVTQTPRYLIKTRGQQVTLSCSPISGHRSVSWYQQTPGQGLQFLFEYFSETQRNKGNFPGRFSGRQFSNSRSEMNVSTLELGDSALYLCASSPQRKGYGYTFGSGTRLTVV.

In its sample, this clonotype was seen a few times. The CDR3 coding sequence is TGCAGTGTTGCCCCGGGGGCTAGCTCCTACGAGCAGTACTTC. This encodes CSVAPGASSYEQYF. The chain joins TRBV20-1 to TRBJ2-7; D tentatively reads TRBD1 or TRBD2 (6 bases each). Germline-derived CDR1 and CDR2 are DFQATT and SNEGSKA (reference sequence). V was trimmed by 7 bases and J by 0 bases, leaving 16 bases between them. This CDR3 contains 14 residues.

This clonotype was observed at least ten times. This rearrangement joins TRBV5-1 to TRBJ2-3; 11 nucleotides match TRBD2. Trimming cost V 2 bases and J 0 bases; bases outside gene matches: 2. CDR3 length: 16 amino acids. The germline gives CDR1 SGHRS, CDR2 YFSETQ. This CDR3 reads CASSFLAGGSTDTQYF. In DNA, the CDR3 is TGCGCCAGCAGCTTCTTAGCGGGGGGGAGCACAGATACGCAGTATTTT.

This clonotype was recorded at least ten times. CDR3: CASSSGQGDTDTQYF. The CDR3, as DNA: TGTGCCAGCAGCTCTGGACAGGGCGACACAGATACGCAGTATTTT. This chain links TRBV5-5 with TRBJ2-3, with 8 nucleotides matching TRBD1. The CDR3 has 15 residues. The germline gives CDR1 SGHKS, CDR2 YYEKEE (reference sequence). With 3 bases clipped from V and 2 bases from J, the junction kept 5 bases outside the gene matches.

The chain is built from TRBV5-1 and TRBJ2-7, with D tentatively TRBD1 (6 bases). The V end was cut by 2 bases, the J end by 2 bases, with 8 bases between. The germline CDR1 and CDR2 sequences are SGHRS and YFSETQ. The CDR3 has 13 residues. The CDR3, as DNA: TGCGCCAGCAGCTTAACAGGGCCCTACGAGCAGTACTTC. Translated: CASSLTGPYEQYF.

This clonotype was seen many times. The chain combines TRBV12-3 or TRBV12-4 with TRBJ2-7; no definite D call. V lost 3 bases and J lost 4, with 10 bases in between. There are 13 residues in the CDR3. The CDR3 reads CASSLGRNYEQYF. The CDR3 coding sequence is TGTGCCAGCAGTTTGGGCAGAAATTACGAGCAGTACTTC.

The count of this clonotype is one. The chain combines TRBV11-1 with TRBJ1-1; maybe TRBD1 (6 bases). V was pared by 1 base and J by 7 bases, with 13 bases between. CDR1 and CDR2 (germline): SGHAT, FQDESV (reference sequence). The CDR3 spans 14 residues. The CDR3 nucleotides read TGTGCCAGCAGCTTAGTCGGCGGGGGCATTGAAGCTTTCTTT. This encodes CASSLVGGGIEAFF.

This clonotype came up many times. In nucleotides, the CDR3 is TGTGCCAGCAGCCCAGCTCTAAAGCGATACGGGGAGCTGTTTTTT. Residues: CASSPALKRYGELFF. The V and J genes are TRBV7-9 and TRBJ2-2; no reliable D call. V gave up 5 bases and J gave up 7 bases, with 17 bases separating them. The CDR3 spans 15 residues. Germline V gene lookup returns CDR1 SEHNR and CDR2 FQNEAQ (reference sequence).

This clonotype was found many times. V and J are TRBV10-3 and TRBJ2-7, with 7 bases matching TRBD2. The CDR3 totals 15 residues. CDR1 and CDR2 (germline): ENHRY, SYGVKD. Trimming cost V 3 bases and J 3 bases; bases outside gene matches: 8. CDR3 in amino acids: CAISEEGGLRYEQYF. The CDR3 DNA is TGTGCCATCAGTGAAGAGGGAGGGCTCCGCTACGAGCAGTACTTC.

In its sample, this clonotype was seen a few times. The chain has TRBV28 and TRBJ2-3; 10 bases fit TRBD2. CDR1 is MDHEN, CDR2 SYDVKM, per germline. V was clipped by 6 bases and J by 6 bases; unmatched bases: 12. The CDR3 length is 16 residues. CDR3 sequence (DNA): TGTGCCAGCAGCCCCGGGCTAGCGGGAGTATCGGATACGCAGTATTTT. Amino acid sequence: CASSPGLAGVSDTQYF.

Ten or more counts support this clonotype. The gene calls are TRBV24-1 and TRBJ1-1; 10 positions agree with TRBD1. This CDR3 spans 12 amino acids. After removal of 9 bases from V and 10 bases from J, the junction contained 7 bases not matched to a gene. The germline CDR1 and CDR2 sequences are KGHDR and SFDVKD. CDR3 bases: TGTGCCACCTGCTACCGGGACAGGGGAGCTTTCTTT. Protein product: CATCYRDRGAFF.

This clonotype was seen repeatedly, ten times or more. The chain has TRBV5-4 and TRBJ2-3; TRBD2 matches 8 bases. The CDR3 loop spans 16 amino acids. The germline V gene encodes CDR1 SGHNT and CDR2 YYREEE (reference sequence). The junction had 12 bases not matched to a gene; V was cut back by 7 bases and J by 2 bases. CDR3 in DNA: TGTGCCAGCGGTAAACTTAGCGGGGTAAACACAGATACGCAGTATTTT. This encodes CASGKLSGVNTDTQYF.

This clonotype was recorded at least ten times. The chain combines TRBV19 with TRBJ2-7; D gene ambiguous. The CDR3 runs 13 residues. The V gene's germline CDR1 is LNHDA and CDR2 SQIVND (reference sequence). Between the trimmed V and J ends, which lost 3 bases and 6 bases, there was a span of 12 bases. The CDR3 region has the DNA TGTGCCAGTAGTATTGGCGTGGCAGCCGAGCAGTACTTC. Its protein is CASSIGVAAEQYF.

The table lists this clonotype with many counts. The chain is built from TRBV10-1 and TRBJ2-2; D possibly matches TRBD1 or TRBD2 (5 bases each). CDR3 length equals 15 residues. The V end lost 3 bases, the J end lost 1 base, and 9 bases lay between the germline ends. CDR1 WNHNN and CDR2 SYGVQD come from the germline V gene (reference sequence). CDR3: CASSDGTQNTGELFF. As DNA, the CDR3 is TGCGCCAGCAGTGACGGGACCCAGAACACCGGGGAGCTGTTTTTT.

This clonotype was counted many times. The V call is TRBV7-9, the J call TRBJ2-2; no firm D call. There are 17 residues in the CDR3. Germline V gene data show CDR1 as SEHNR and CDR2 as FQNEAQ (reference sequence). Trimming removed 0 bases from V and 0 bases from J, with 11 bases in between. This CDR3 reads CASSLALLYANTGELFF. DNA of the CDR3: TGTGCCAGCAGCTTAGCCCTATTATACGCGAACACCGGGGAGCTGTTTTTT.

CDR3 protein: CASSFGPSGGTSSYEQYF. CDR3 sequence (DNA): TGCGCCAGCAGCTTCGGACCTAGCGGGGGGACCAGCTCCTACGAGCAGTACTTC. V usage is TRBV5-1 and J usage is TRBJ2-7; 11 positions agree with TRBD2. This CDR3 comprises 18 residues. Germline V lookup: CDR1 SGHRS, CDR2 YFSETQ. With V trimmed by 2 bases and J by 0 bases, 10 bases remained unmatched.

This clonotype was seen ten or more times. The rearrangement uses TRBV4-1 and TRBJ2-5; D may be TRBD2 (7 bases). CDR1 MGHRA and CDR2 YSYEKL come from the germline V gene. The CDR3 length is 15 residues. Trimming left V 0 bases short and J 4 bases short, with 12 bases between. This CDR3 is CASSQDGLGGETQYF. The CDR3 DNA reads TGCGCCAGCAGCCAAGACGGACTAGGGGGAGAGACCCAGTACTTC.

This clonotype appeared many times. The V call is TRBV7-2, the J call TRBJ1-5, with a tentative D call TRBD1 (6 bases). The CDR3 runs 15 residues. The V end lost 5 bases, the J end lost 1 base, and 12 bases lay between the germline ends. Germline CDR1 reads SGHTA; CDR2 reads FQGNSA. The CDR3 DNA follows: TGTGCCAGCAGCCATAATCAGGGGAGCAATCAGCCCCAGCATTTT. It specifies CASSHNQGSNQPQHF.

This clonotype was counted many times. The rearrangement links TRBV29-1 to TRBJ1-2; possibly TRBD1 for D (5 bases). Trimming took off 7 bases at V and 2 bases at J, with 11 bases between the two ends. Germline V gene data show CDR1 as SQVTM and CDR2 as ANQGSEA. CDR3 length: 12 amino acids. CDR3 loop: CSDAPGNYGYTF. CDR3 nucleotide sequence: TGCAGCGACGCCCCAGGGAACTATGGCTACACCTTC.

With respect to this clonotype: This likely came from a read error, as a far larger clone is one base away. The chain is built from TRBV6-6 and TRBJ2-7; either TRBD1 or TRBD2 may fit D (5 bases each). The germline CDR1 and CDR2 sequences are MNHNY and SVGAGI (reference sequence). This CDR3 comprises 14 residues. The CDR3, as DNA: TGTGCCAGCTGTTACGGGACGGGAACCTACGAGCAGTACTTC. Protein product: CASCYGTGTYEQYF.